This T cell receptor (beta chain) derives from a study of OX40 agonist ivuxolimab in advanced cancers. Overall study: Patients enrolled in dose escalation were diagnosed with hepatocellular carcinoma, melanoma, renal cell or head and neck cancer. People who had prior anti-PD-1, anti-PD-L1 or anti-CTLA-4 therapy could take part, and around 43% had some.

This CDR3 has 14 amino acids. V was pared by 3 bases and J by 5 bases, with 11 bases between. Looked up from germline, CDR1 is SNHLY and CDR2 is FYNNEI. The study's findings and limits: The study found among the lowest clonal expansion in partial responders at 0.1-3.0 mg/kg. Among T cells, CD8+ cells averaged more expanded clones than CD4+ cells.

Sequenced by immunoSEQ multiplex PCR; TCRdb stores in-frame clones only, minus some. Seen here are more than 60,000 clones, around 87% observed once, and the top ten hold just under 0.25%. This clone was seen a handful of times. Its specificity is unknown. The gene calls are TRBV2 and TRBJ1-5; D is unclear. The sequenced sample was CD4+ or CD8+ T cells sorted from blood, obtained in a trial of the OX40 agonist ivuxolimab. This sequence originates from an adult with an advanced solid tumor such as melanoma, head and neck, liver or kidney cancer. The CDR3 spells CASSDMSEYQPQHF. In nucleotides, the CDR3 is TGTGCCAGCAGTGACATGTCAGAATATCAGCCCCAGCATTTT. Full variable domain (remainder filled in from reference TRBV2 and TRBJ1-5): EPEVTQTPSHQVTQMGQEVILRCVPISNHLYFYWYRQILGQKVEFLVSFYNNEISEKSEIFDDQFSVERPDGSNFTLKIRSTKLEDSAMYFCASSDMSEYQPQHFGDGTRLSIL.